The 19 T cell receptor beta chains below all came from one sample that was sequenced in a study of blood T cell repertoires in COVID-19. Only in-frame clones appear in the TCRdb table, and some are missing; sequencing was by immunoSEQ multiplex PCR. The sample lists roughly 130,000 clones; around 84% were seen once. What was sequenced was peripheral blood. These TCRs come from a young man with COVID-19, enrolled during active disease.

The chain uses TRBV2 and TRBJ1-5; TRBD1 might be the D (5 bases). CDR3 length: 15 residues. Germline V gene lookup returns CDR1 SNHLY and CDR2 FYNNEI. Trimming removed 6 bases from V and 4 bases from J, with 16 bases in between. Here the CDR3 DNA reads TGTGCCAGCAGGAAGGACGGGGGAGGTAATCAGCCCCAGCATTTT. This sequence encodes CASRKDGGGNQPQHF.

The chain is built from TRBV29-1 and TRBJ1-1; D might be TRBD1 (5 bases). The germline V gene encodes CDR1 SQVTM and CDR2 ANQGSEA. The CDR3 runs to 11 residues. Trimming took 3 bases from V and 7 from J, leaving 9 bases between them. CDR3 loop: CSVDSGIEAFF. The CDR3 DNA is TGCAGCGTTGATTCAGGGATTGAAGCTTTCTTT.

The gene calls are TRBV29-1 and TRBJ2-7, with 12 bases fitting TRBD2. V shed 5 bases and J 5 bases; nucleotides not matched to a gene: 7. Germline CDR1 and CDR2: SQVTM and ANQGSEA. This CDR3 comprises 14 residues. The CDR3 DNA reads as TGCAGCGTTCCGACTAGCGGGAGTTTCAACGAGCAGTACTTC. Amino acid sequence: CSVPTSGSFNEQYF.

V gene TRBV24-1 combines with J gene TRBJ1-5; tentative D call: TRBD1 (6 bases). This CDR3 is built from 15 residues. V shed 4 bases and J shed 5 bases, with 14 bases lying between them. The V gene's germline CDR1 is KGHDR and CDR2 SFDVKD. The CDR3 coding sequence is TGTGCCACCAGTGACCCAGGGGCCGGGGATCAGCCCCAGCATTTT. It yields the protein CATSDPGAGDQPQHF.

The rearrangement links TRBV29-1 to TRBJ2-1; 12 bases are shared with TRBD2. After removal of 5 bases from V and 9 bases from J, the junction contained 11 bases not matched to a gene. CDR1 and CDR2 (germline): SQVTM, ANQGSEA. The CDR3 spans 15 residues. The CDR3 DNA is TGCAGCGTTCCATCGACTAGCGGGAGTGCCGGTGAGCAGTTCTTC. Its translation: CSVPSTSGSAGEQFF.

The genes are TRBV29-1 and TRBJ2-3; possible D gene TRBD2, 7 bases. CDR1 is SQVTM, CDR2 ANQGSEA, per germline. This CDR3 has 16 residues. Trimming left V 7 bases short and J 0 bases short, with 20 bases between. Here the CDR3 DNA reads TGCAGCGCTGGGGGCGGGAGTCTCCATAGCACAGATACGCAGTATTTT. It is translated as CSAGGGSLHSTDTQYF.

This clone was picked up one time. The J gene is TRBJ2-3, the V gene TRBV7-2; perhaps TRBD1 as D (6 bases). This CDR3 is built from 12 residues. Germline V CDR1 and CDR2: SGHTA, FQGNSA. V was trimmed by 5 bases and J by 10 bases, leaving 13 bases between them. As DNA, the CDR3 is TGTGCCAGCAGCACAGGGTTAGTAGCGCAGTATTTT. It specifies CASSTGLVAQYF.

This rearrangement joins TRBV7-3 to TRBJ1-2; 7 bases agree with TRBD1. The V segment lost 5 bases and the J segment 4 bases; nucleotides outside the gene matches: 7. Germline V gene data show CDR1 as SGHTA and CDR2 as FQGTGA. CDR3 length: 14 residues. CDR3 in DNA: TGTGCCAGCAGCCCCCAGGGGGGAGGCTATGGCTACACCTTC. Amino acid sequence: CASSPQGGGYGYTF.

A single count supports this clone. The chain has TRBV15 and TRBJ2-7; TRBD2 matches 7 bases. V lost 4 bases and J lost 6; bases outside the gene matches: 9. This CDR3 has 14 residues. The germline V gene has CDR1 LNHNV and CDR2 YYDKDF (reference sequence). The CDR3 coding sequence is TGTGCCACCAGCAAAACCGGGACTATGGGCGAGCAGTACTTC. As protein: CATSKTGTMGEQYF.

V and J are TRBV5-4 and TRBJ2-5; 9 nucleotides line up with TRBD2. CDR3 length: 15 residues. Losses at the gene ends were 4 bases for V and 4 bases for J; bases not matched to a gene: 8. Germline-derived CDR1 and CDR2 are SGHNT and YYREEE (reference sequence). The CDR3 spells CASSPGLAVGETQYF. Written as DNA, the CDR3 is TGTGCCAGCAGCCCGGGACTAGCCGTGGGAGAGACCCAGTACTTC.

V gene TRBV20-1 combines with J gene TRBJ2-1, with D maybe TRBD1 (6 bases). The V end was cut by 3 bases, the J end by 2 bases, with 14 bases between. Germline V CDR1 and CDR2: DFQATT, SNEGSKA (reference sequence). The CDR3 extends over 15 amino acids. In DNA form, the CDR3 reads TGCAGTGCTAGTACAGGGCTAGAGACCTACAATGAGCAGTTCTTC. Protein product: CSASTGLETYNEQFF.

The chain combines TRBV7-9 with TRBJ2-5; unclear D gene. Per germline, CDR1 SEHNR and CDR2 FQNEAQ (reference sequence). V was pared by 2 bases and J by 2 bases, with 3 bases between. CDR3 size: 12 residues. CDR3 region: CASSLLQETQYF. For the CDR3, the DNA is TGTGCCAGCAGCTTACTTCAAGAGACCCAGTACTTC.

The chain joins TRBV5-1 to TRBJ2-3; 9 nucleotides agree with TRBD1. The V and J ends lost 0 bases and 6 bases, in that order; junction bases with no gene match: 2. The CDR3 is 14 residues long. Germline assignment: CDR1 SGHRS and CDR2 YFSETQ. The CDR3 DNA reads TGCGCCAGCAGCTTGGAAGGACAGGGGGATACGCAGTATTTT. It codes for CASSLEGQGDTQYF.

The chain is built from TRBV15 and TRBJ2-5, with 9 bases identical to TRBD2. The CDR3 runs 15 residues. The V gene's germline CDR1 is LNHNV and CDR2 YYDKDF (reference sequence). Trimming took 3 bases from V and 5 from J; bases not matched to a gene: 7. The CDR3 loop is CATSSHLAGRETQYF. The CDR3 DNA follows: TGTGCCACCAGCAGCCATCTAGCGGGAAGGGAGACCCAGTACTTC.

This clone was seen a handful of times. This sequence joins TRBV11-1 and TRBJ2-7, with D hard to call. Between the trimmed V and J ends, which lost 5 bases and 6 bases, there was a span of 17 bases. This CDR3 spans 14 amino acids. Germline V gives CDR1 SGHAT, CDR2 FQDESV (reference sequence). CDR3 in amino acids: CASSSRPRTGEQYF. The CDR3 DNA is TGTGCCAGCAGCAGCCGGCCTCGCACGGGCGAGCAGTACTTC.

This clone appeared a single time. The chain combines TRBV14 with TRBJ2-3; maybe TRBD1 (5 bases). CDR1 is SGHDN and CDR2 is FVKESK in the germline V gene. CDR3 length equals 15 residues. Trimming stripped 0 bases from V and 6 bases from J, with 13 bases between. CDR3 amino acids: CASSQEWGRVDTQYF. CDR3 in DNA: TGTGCCAGCAGCCAAGAATGGGGCAGGGTGGATACGCAGTATTTT.

The chain carries TRBV11-1 and TRBJ2-7; weak D call: TRBD1 (6 bases). V was trimmed by 8 bases and J by 0 bases, leaving 11 bases between them. The CDR3 is made up of 13 amino acids. The germline V gene encodes CDR1 SGHAT and CDR2 FQDESV (reference sequence). CDR3 sequence: CASGAGVSYEQYF. Written as DNA, the CDR3 is TGTGCCAGCGGGGCAGGGGTCTCCTACGAGCAGTACTTC.

The genes are TRBV7-9 and TRBJ1-2; D remains ambiguous. The germline V and J ends were trimmed by 5 bases and 8 bases, with 21 bases remaining between them. CDR1 and CDR2 (germline): SEHNR, FQNEAQ (reference sequence). This CDR3 has 15 residues. CDR3 sequence reads: CASSLPSGVLMGYTF. For the CDR3, the DNA is TGTGCCAGCAGCCTGCCGTCGGGTGTCCTAATGGGCTACACCTTC.

This chain connects TRBV5-1 to TRBJ2-3; TRBD1 aligns across 7 bases. This CDR3 is 16 amino acids long. V dropped 0 bases and J dropped 0; count of bases not matched to a gene: 4. Looked up from germline, CDR1 is SGHRS and CDR2 is YFSETQ. Written as DNA, the CDR3 is TGCGCCAGCAGCTTGGGTCGGACAGGCAGCACAGATACGCAGTATTTT. It translates to CASSLGRTGSTDTQYF.